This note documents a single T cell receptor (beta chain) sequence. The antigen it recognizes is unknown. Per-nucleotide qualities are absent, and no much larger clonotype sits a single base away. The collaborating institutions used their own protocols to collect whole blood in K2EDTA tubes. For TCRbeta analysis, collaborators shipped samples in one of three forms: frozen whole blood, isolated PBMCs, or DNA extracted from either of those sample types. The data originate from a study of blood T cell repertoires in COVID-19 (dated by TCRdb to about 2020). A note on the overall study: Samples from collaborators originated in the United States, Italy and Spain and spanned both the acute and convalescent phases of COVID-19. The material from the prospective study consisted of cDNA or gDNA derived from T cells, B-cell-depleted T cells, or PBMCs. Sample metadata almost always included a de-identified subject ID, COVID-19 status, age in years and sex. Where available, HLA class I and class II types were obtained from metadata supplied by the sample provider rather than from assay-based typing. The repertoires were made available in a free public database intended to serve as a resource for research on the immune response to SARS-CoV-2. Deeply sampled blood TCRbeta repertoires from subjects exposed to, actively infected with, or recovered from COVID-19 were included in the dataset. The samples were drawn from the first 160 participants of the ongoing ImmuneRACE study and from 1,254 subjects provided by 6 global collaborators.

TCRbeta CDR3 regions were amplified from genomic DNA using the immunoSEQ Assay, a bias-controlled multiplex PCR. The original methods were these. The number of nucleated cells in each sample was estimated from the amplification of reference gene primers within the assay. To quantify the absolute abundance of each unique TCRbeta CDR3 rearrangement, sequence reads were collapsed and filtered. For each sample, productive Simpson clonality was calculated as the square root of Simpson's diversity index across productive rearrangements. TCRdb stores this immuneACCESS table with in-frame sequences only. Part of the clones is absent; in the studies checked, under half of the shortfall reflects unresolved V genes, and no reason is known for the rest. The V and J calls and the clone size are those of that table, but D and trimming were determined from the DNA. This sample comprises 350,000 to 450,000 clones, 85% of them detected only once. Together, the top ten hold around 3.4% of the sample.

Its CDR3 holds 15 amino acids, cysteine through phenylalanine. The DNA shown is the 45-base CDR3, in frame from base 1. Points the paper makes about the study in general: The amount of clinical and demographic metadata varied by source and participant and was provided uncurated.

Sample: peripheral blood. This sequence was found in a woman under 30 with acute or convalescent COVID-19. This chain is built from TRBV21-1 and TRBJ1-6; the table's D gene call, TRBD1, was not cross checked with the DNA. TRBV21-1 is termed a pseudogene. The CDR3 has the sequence CARWGPGDPNSPLHF. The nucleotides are TGTGCCAGGTGGGGGCCTGGGGACCCTAATTCACCCCTCCACTTT.